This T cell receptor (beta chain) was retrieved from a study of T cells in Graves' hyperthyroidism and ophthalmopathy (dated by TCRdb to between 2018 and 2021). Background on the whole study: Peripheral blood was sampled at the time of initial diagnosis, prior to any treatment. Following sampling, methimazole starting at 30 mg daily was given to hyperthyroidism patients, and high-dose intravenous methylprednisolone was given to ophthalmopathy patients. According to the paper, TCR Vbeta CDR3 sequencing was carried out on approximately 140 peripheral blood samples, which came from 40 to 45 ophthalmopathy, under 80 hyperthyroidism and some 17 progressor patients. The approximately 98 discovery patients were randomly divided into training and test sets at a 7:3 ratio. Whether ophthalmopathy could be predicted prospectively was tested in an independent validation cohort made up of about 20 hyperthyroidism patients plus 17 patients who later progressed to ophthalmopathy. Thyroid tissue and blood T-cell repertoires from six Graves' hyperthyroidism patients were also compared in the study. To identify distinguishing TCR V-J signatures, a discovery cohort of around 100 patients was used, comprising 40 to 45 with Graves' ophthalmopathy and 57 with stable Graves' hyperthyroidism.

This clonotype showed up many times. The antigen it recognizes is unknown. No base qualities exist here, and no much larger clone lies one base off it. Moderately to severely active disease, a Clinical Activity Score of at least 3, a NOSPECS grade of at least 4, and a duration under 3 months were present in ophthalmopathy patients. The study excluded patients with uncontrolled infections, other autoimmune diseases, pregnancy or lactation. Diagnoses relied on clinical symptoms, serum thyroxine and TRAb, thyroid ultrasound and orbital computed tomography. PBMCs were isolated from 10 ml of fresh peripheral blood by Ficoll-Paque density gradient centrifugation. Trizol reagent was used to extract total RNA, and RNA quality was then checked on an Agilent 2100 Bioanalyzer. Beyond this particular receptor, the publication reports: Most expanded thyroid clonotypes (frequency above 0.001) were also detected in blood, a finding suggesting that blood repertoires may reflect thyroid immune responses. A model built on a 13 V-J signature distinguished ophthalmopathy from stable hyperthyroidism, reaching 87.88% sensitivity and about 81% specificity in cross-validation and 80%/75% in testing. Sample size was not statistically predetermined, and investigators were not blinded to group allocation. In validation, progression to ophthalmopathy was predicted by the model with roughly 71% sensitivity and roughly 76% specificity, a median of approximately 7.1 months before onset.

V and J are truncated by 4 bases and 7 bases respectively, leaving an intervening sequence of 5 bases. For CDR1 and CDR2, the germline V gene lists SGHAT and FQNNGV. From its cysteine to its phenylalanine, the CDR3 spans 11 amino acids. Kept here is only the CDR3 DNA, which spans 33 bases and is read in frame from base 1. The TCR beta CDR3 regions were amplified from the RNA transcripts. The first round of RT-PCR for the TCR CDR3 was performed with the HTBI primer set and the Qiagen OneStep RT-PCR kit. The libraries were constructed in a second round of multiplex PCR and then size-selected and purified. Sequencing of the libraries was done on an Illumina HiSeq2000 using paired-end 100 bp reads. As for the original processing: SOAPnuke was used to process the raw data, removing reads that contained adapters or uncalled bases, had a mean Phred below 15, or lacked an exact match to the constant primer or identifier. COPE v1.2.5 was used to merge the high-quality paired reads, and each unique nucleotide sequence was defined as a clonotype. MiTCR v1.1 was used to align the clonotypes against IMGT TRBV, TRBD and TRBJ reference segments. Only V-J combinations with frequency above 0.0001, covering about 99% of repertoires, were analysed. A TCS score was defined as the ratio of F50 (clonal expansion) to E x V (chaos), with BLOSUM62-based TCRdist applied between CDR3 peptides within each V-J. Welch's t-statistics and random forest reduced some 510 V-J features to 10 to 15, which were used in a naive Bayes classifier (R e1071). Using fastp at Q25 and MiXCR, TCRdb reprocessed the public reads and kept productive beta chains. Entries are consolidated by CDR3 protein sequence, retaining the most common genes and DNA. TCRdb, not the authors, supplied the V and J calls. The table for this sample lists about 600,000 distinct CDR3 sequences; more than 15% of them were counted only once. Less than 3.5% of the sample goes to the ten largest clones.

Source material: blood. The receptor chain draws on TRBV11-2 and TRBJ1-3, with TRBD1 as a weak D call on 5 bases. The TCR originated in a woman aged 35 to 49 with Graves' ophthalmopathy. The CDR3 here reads CASSWGNTIYF. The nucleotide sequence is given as TGTGCCAGCAGCTGGGGGAACACCATATATTTT.